This T cell receptor beta chain stems from a study of blood T cells in healthy people across ages. CDR3 length: 15 amino acids. Trimming took 2 bases from V and 4 from J; bases not matched to a gene: 7. Germline values: CDR1 MNHNS, CDR2 SASEGT. This clonotype came up a few times. The sample providers were healthy Caucasian people from Russia, aged about 6 to 95. A second PCR of roughly 6 to 12 cycles used a sample-barcoded 5' primer and a J-beta primer mix. Using its own MiXCR run on the 5' RACE reads, TCRdb lists one record per CDR3 protein. The table has 750,000 to 950,000 distinct CDR3 sequences, under 30% seen once; the top ten hold less than 3.5%. This same sample was also part of a study on T cells of mothers and their children. This second study says: The people who donated were a few healthy Caucasian mothers and their six children. When mothers and children were related, their normalized repertoire overlap, which was always slightly higher, did not differ significantly from that of unrelated pairs.

The clonotype was recovered from a boy aged 5 to 17 in good health. Sequenced input: blood. The chain uses TRBV6-1 and TRBJ1-2, with 7 bases that match TRBD1. The DNA of the CDR3 is TGTGCCAGCAGTGAAAGCTTCTACAGGGGCTATGGCTACACCTTC. Protein sequence: CASSESFYRGYGYTF.